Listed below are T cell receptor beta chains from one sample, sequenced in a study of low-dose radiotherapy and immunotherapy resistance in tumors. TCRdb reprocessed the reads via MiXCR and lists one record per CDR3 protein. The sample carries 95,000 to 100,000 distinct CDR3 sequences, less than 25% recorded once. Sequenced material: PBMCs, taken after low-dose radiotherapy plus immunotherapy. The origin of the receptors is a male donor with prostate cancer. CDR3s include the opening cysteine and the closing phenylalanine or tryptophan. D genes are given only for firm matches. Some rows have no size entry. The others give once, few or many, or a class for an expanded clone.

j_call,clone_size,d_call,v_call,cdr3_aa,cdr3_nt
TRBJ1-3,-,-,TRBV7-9,CASNTGRTGNTIYF,TGTGCCAGCAATACAGGGAGGACTGGAAACACCATATATTTT
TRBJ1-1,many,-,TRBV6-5,CAAGATEAFF,TGTGCAGCGGGGGCCACTGAAGCTTTCTTT
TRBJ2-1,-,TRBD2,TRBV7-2,CASSTTSGTYNEQFF,TGTGCCAGCAGCACGACTAGCGGGACTTACAATGAGCAGTTCTTC
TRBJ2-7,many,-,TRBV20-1,CSVSQGGAFEQYF,TGCAGTGTCTCCCAGGGGGGGGCTTTCGAGCAGTACTTC
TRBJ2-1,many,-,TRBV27,CASSDIGHNEQFF,TGTGCCAGCAGTGACATAGGCCACAATGAGCAGTTCTTC
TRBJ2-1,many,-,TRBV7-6,CASSSTYNEQFF,TGTGCCAGCAGCTCAACCTACAATGAGCAGTTCTTC
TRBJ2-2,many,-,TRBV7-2,CASSYPNTGELFF,TGTGCCAGCAGTTACCCGAACACCGGGGAGCTGTTTTTT
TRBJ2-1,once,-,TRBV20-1,CSATFSSGEQFF,TGCAGTGCCACTTTTTCTAGTGGAGAGCAGTTCTTC
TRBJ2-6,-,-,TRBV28,CATYEYGANVLTF,TGTGCCACGTATGAATATGGGGCCAACGTCCTGACTTTC
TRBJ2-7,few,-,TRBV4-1,CASSQGWEQYF,TGCGCCAGCAGCCAAGGTTGGGAGCAGTACTTC
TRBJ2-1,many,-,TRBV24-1,CATSGGRAEEVNEQFF,TGTGCCACCAGTGGGGGTCGAGCGGAAGAAGTTAATGAGCAGTTCTTC
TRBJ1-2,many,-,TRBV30,CAWSAGGGYTF,TGTGCCTGGAGTGCTGGAGGTGGCTACACCTTC
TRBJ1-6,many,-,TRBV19,CASSIDGFGRALNSPLHF,TGTGCCAGTAGTATAGATGGTTTCGGCAGGGCACTAAATTCACCCCTCCACTTT
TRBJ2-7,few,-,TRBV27,CASSHGQRSSYEQYF,TGTGCCAGCAGTCATGGACAGAGGAGCTCCTACGAGCAGTACTTC
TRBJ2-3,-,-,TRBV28,CASSYKGADTQYF,TGTGCCAGCAGTTATAAGGGTGCAGATACGCAGTATTTT
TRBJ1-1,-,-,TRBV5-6,CASSWGTGTAPSTEAFF,TGTGCCAGCAGCTGGGGGACCGGAACGGCCCCGAGCACTGAAGCTTTCTTT
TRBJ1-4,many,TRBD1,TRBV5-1,CASSTRQGGPNEKLFF,TGCGCCAGCAGCACGAGACAGGGCGGACCTAATGAAAAACTGTTTTTT
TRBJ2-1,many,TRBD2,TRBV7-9,CASSPREAGEGYEQFF,TGTGCCAGCAGCCCTCGGGAAGCGGGGGAAGGGTATGAGCAGTTCTTC
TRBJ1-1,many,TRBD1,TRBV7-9,CASSLGSGGARTEAFF,TGTGCCAGCAGCTTAGGATCAGGGGGGGCGCGGACTGAAGCTTTCTTT
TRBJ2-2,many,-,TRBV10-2,CASSEGLSNTGELFF,TGCGCCAGCAGCGAAGGACTCTCGAACACCGGGGAGCTGTTTTTT
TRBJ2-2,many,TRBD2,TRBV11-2,CASSTTSGGISGELFF,TGTGCCAGCAGCACGACTAGCGGGGGGATATCCGGGGAGCTGTTTTTT
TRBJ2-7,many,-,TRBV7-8,CASSSLRLLSYEQYF,TGTGCCAGCAGCTCCCTCCGGCTCCTCTCCTACGAGCAGTACTTC
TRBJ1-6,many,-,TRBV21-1,CASSARDPPLHF,TGTGCCAGCAGCGCGAGGGATCCACCCCTCCACTTT
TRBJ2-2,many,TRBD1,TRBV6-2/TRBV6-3,CASSTGTGGHGELFF,TGTGCCAGCAGTACGGGAACAGGGGGCCACGGGGAGCTGTTTTTT
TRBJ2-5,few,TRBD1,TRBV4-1,CASSQVSGRGQETQYF,TGCGCCAGCAGCCAAGTTTCGGGCAGGGGGCAAGAGACCCAGTACTTC
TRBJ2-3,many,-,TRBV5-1,CASSPVSDTQYF,TGCGCCAGCAGCCCGGTGTCGGATACGCAGTATTTT
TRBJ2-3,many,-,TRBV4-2,CASSQDLAGGATDTQYF,TGTGCCAGCAGCCAAGATTTAGCAGGGGGGGCCACAGATACGCAGTATTTT
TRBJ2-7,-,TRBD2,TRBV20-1,CSARGSLAASYEQYF,TGCAGTGCGCGCGGGAGCCTAGCGGCCTCCTACGAGCAGTACTTC
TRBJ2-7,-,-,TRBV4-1,CASSQVGTGYEQYF,TGCGCCAGCAGCCAAGTCGGGACTGGTTACGAGCAGTACTTC
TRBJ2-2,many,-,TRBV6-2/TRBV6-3,CASTTRGALNTGELFF,TGTGCCAGCACCACCCGGGGGGCGTTGAACACCGGGGAGCTGTTTTTT
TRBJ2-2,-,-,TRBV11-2,CASTEGLWNTGELFF,TGTGCCAGCACCGAGGGGTTATGGAACACCGGGGAGCTGTTTTTT
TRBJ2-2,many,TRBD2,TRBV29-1,CSVSPLAGGPGELFF,TGCAGCGTGTCACCACTAGCGGGGGGGCCCGGGGAGCTGTTTTTT
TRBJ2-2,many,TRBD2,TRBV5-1,CASSLGTSGNTGELFF,TGCGCCAGCAGCTTGGGGACTAGCGGGAACACCGGGGAGCTGTTTTTT
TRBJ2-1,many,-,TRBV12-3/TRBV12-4,CASSPGPEAYNEQFF,TGTGCCAGCAGTCCCGGACCAGAGGCCTACAATGAGCAGTTCTTC
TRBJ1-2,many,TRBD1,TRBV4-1,CASSQATGADGYTF,TGCGCCAGCAGCCAAGCGACAGGGGCGGATGGCTACACCTTC
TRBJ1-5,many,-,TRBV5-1,CASSLMAGDNQPQHF,TGCGCCAGCAGCTTGATGGCCGGGGACAATCAGCCCCAGCATTTT
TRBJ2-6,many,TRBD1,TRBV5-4,CASSLGGGQGSSGANVLTF,TGTGCCAGCAGCTTGGGGGGGGGACAGGGCTCCTCTGGGGCCAACGTCCTGACTTTC
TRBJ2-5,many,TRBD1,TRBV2,CASSENRDRVLRETQYF,TGTGCCAGCAGTGAAAACCGGGACAGGGTCTTGCGTGAGACCCAGTACTTC
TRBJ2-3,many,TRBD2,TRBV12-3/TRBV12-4,CASSARSLAGRSTDTQYF,TGTGCCAGCAGTGCACGCTCATTAGCGGGGCGAAGCACAGATACGCAGTATTTT
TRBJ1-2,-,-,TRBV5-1,CASTDQDGYGYTF,TGCGCCAGCACAGACCAAGACGGCTATGGCTACACCTTC
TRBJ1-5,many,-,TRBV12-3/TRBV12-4,CASSRDAGQPQHF,TGTGCCAGCAGCAGGGATGCAGGGCAGCCCCAGCATTTT
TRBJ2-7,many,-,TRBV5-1,CASRTGTILYEQYF,TGCGCCAGCAGAACCGGGACAATTCTCTACGAGCAGTACTTC
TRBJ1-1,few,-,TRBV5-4,CASSFSPLHRGRTEAFF,TGTGCCAGCAGCTTTTCCCCGCTTCACAGAGGTCGCACTGAAGCTTTCTTT
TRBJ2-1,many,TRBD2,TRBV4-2,CASSQDRGGYNEQFF,TGTGCCAGCAGCCAAGACCGGGGGGGATATAATGAGCAGTTCTTC
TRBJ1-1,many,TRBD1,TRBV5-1,CASSPGTAGYTEAFF,TGCGCCAGCAGCCCCGGGACAGCAGGATACACTGAAGCTTTCTTT
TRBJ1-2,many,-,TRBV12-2,CASPGAYGYTF,TGTGCAAGCCCCGGAGCCTATGGCTACACCTTC
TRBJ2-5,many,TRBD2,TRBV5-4,CASSPRGGEETQYF,TGTGCCAGCAGCCCGCGGGGGGGGGAAGAGACCCAGTACTTC
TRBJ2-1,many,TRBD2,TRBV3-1,CASSHLLAGGHNEQFF,TGTGCCAGCAGCCATCTACTAGCGGGGGGACACAATGAGCAGTTCTTC
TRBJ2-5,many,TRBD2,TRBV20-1,CSASPTSGGDQETQYF,TGCAGTGCTAGCCCCACTAGCGGGGGGGACCAAGAGACCCAGTACTTC
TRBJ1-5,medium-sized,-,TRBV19,CASSPTVSGNQPQHF,TGTGCCAGTAGCCCGACAGTGTCGGGCAATCAGCCCCAGCATTTT
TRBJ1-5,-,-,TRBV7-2,CASSLVMGPQHF,TGTGCCAGCAGCTTAGTTATGGGGCCCCAGCATTTT
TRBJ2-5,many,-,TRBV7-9,CASSSSRGVLGQETQYF,TGTGCCAGCAGCTCATCCCGCGGGGTCCTAGGACAAGAGACCCAGTACTTC
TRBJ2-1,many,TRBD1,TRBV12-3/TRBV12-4,CASSGTGDHEQFF,TGTGCCAGCAGTGGGACAGGTGACCATGAGCAGTTCTTC
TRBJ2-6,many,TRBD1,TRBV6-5,CASSLGQGSGANVLTF,TGTGCCAGCAGTCTAGGACAGGGCTCTGGGGCCAACGTCCTGACTTTC
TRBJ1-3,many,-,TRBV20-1,CSARAPAGSGNTIYF,TGCAGTGCTAGAGCCCCGGCCGGGTCTGGAAACACCATATATTTT